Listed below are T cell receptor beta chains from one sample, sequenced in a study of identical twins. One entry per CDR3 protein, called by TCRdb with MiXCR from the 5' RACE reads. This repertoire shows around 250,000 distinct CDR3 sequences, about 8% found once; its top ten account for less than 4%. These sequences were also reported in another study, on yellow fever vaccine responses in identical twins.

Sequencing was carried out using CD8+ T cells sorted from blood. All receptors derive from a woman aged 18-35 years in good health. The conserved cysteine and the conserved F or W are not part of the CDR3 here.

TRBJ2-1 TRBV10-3 AISDGTGTGVFYEQF
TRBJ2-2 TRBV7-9 ASSLIERTGELF
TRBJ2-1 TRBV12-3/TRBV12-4 ASSPRVVGYNEQF
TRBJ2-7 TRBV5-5 ASSFGQATTYEQY
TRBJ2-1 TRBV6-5 ASSYSPSGRSYNEQF
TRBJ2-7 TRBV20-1 SAPHRDRFYEQY
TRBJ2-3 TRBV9 ASSVNRGPGELNTQY
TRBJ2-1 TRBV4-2 ASSPLKASGDNEQF
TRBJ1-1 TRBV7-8 ASSRAGEADTEAF
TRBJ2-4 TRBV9 ASSNPRDLAPSKNIQY
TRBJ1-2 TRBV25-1 ASSARRTDPFNYGYT
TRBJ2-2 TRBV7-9 ASSSYRGNTGELF
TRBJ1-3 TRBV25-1 ASSEGVSGNTIY
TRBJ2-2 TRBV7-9 ASSPGTSGNGGELF
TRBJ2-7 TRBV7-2 ASSLGLGGYEQY
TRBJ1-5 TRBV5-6 ASSFSAGDGQPQH
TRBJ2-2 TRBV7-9 ASSFGTSEARELF
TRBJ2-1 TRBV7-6 ASSLAGSGLLNEQF
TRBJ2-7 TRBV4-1 ASSSSTGVTYEQY
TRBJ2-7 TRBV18 ASSPGRLADYEQY
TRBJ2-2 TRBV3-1 ASSQDLETGSNTGELF
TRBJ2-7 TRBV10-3 AISDWSYEQY
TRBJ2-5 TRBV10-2 ASSESSLQETQY
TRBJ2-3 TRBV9 ASRRGTGGFTDTQY
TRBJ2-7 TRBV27 ASSLSPGQGYEQY
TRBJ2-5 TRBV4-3 ASSQDSGWQTQY
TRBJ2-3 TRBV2 ASSDWTGRTDTQY
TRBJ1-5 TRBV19 ASSPPGFVQPQH
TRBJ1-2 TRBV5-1 ASSFEGATYGYT
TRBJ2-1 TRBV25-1 ASSPQGPDEQF
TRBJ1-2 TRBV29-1 SVDLGYDYGYT
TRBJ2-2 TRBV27 ASSLFGFNTGELF
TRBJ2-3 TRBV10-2 ASSETSGNTDTQY